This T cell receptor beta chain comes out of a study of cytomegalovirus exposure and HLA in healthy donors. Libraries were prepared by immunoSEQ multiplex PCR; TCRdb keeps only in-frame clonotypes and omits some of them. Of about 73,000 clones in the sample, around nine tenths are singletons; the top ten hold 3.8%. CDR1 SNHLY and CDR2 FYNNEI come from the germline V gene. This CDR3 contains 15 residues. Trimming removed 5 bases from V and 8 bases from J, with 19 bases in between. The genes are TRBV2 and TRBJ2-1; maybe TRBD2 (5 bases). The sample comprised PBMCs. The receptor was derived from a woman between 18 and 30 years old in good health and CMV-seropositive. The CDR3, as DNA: TGTGCCAGCAGTACCGGAACGGGCGCCGGGGATGAGCAGTTCTTC. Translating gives CASSTGTGAGDEQFF.